The T cell receptor beta chain under discussion was sequenced for a study of tumor-infiltrating lymphocytes in primary liver carcinoma. A constant-region primer served to make TCR beta cDNA from approximately 490 ng total RNA. Construction of TCR beta libraries relied on three successive nested multiplex PCR rounds employing slightly modified ARM-PCR. MiXCR, applied by TCRdb to the multiplex PCR reads, yields one record per CDR3 protein. The sample shows around 26,000 distinct CDR3 sequences, over 60% of them seen only once. Regarding this clonotype: Its ends do not fully match the called genes, so a read error is possible.

Unsorted bulk tissue (20-30 mg) underwent RNA and DNA co-extraction. Sequencing was performed on liver tumor tissue from sampling region 3. The subset is: tumor region T3, left-lateral pole. This TCR came from a man between 40 and 49 years old with primary liver carcinoma and hepatitis B virus infection.

CDR3: CASSQEVADGVLPRHF. CDR3 bases: TGCGCCAGCAGCCAAGAAGTCGCGGACGGAGTTCTGCCCCGGCATTTT. This chain uses TRBV4-1 with TRBJ1-5; no clear D. This CDR3 has 16 amino acids. Germline-derived CDR1 and CDR2 are MGHRA and YSYEKL.